A selection of T cell receptor beta chains follows, all from one sample in a study of prognosis after radiotherapy for stage I lung cancer. From the multiplex PCR reads, TCRdb called clonotypes with MiXCR, one entry per CDR3 protein. The profile shows fewer than 25,000 distinct CDR3 sequences, around 50% of them singletons. The material was PBMCs, obtained before or after stereotactic body radiation therapy (not recorded which). The receptors here all came from a donor over 45 with non-small cell lung cancer. Each CDR3 is given with its conserved first and last residue. The D gene is left open where the match is weak. A clone size is listed for some rows: how often the clone was seen (once, few, many), or a class if it is expanded.

clone size,D gene,V gene,J gene,CDR3 DNA,CDR3 protein
NA,NA,TRBV24-1,TRBJ2-3,TGTGCCACCAGTGATATATCGGCAGGTGAGGGGAGCCGGGATACGCAGTATTTT,CATSDISAGEGSRDTQYF
many,TRBD2,TRBV28,TRBJ2-1,TGTGCCAGCAGGAGCGGGAGGGGGAACAATGAGCAGTTCTTC,CASRSGRGNNEQFF
many,NA,TRBV20-1,TRBJ2-2,TGCAGTGCTAGAGATGAGGGCAGGGGCTTTGGGAACACCGGGGAGCTGTTTTTT,CSARDEGRGFGNTGELFF
NA,TRBD2,TRBV3-1,TRBJ2-2,TGTGCCAGCAGCCAATTAAGCGGGAGAATAGCCGGGGAGCTGTTTTTT,CASSQLSGRIAGELFF
once,NA,TRBV4-1,TRBJ2-1,TGCGCCAGCAGCCAAAACCCGAGCTCCTACAATGAGCAGTTCTTC,CASSQNPSSYNEQFF
NA,NA,TRBV11-3,TRBJ2-7,TGTGCCAGCGGGAACCGGGGGCGGGGATACGAGCAGTACTTC,CASGNRGRGYEQYF
many,TRBD1,TRBV7-9,TRBJ1-4,TGTGCCAGCAGCGAAAGGGGCCAGGGGGCTAATGAAAAACTGTTTTTT,CASSERGQGANEKLFF
NA,TRBD1,TRBV19,TRBJ2-2,TGTGCCAGTAGTATAGATCATTGGACAGGGGATCTGTTTTTT,CASSIDHWTGDLFF
many,NA,TRBV7-3,TRBJ1-5,TGTGCCAGCAGCTTAACAATTACAGGGAGAAATCAGCCCCAGCATTTT,CASSLTITGRNQPQHF
NA,TRBD2,TRBV12-3/TRBV12-4,TRBJ2-2,TGTGCCAGCAGGACTAGCGGCAACACCGGGGAGCTGTTTTTT,CASRTSGNTGELFF
NA,TRBD1,TRBV3-1,TRBJ1-2,TGTGCCAGCAGCCGACCGACAGGGGGTGGCTACACCTTC,CASSRPTGGGYTF
NA,NA,TRBV20-1,TRBJ2-2,TGCAGTGCTAGGAAGGAATGCACCTGGGAGCTGTTTTTT,CSARKECTWELFF
NA,NA,TRBV7-9,TRBJ1-2,TGTGCCAGCAGCACGAGGGAGTTGGGAAGCTACAACTTC,CASSTRELGSYNF
NA,NA,TRBV5-1,TRBJ2-7,TGCGCCAGCAGATCCTTTAGCGGATGGACGCCTTACGAGCAGTACTTC,CASRSFSGWTPYEQYF
NA,NA,TRBV6-1,TRBJ1-6,TGTGCCAGCAGTCCGGGGGGCGGATCACCCCTCCACTTT,CASSPGGGSPLHF
NA,NA,TRBV28,TRBJ2-6,TGTGCCAGTAGCCCTATAGGGGCCTCTGGGTCCAACGTCCTGACTTTC,CASSPIGASGSNVLTF
NA,TRBD2,TRBV7-3,TRBJ2-1,TGTGCCAGCAGCCCCCAGAGCGGGGGGGCCGGAGAGCAGTTCTTC,CASSPQSGGAGEQFF
many,NA,TRBV20-1,TRBJ1-5,TGCACCGAGGGACAGCCCCAGCATTTT,CTEGQPQHF
NA,NA,TRBV11-3,TRBJ2-2,TGTGCCAGCAGTCCTACTCTAGCTCATGCGAACACCGGGGAGCTGTTTTTT,CASSPTLAHANTGELFF
many,TRBD1,TRBV28,TRBJ2-2,TGTGCCAGCAGTTTAATGGCAGGGGGCAAGACCGGGGAGCTGTTTTTT,CASSLMAGGKTGELFF
NA,NA,TRBV28,TRBJ1-1,TGTGCCAGCAGTCCCGGACGGGGAACTGAAGCTTTCTTT,CASSPGRGTEAFF
NA,NA,TRBV5-1,TRBJ2-6,TGCGCCAGCAGCTTGGACGGGGCTGGGGCCAACGTCCTGACTTTC,CASSLDGAGANVLTF
NA,NA,TRBV6-2/TRBV6-3,TRBJ2-7,TGTGCCAGCAGTGAATTGGGGGGGCAGCAGTACTTC,CASSELGGQQYF
many,NA,TRBV4-1,TRBJ1-6,TGCGCCAGCAGCCCGGGGGAGGGCTCCTATAATTCACCCCTCCACTTT,CASSPGEGSYNSPLHF
many,NA,TRBV6-2/TRBV6-3,TRBJ2-1,TGTGCCAGCAGTTCAGAAGCCCCCGGAAACTGGGTAAATGAGCAGTTCTTC,CASSSEAPGNWVNEQFF
NA,NA,TRBV28,TRBJ2-7,TGTACAAGCAGTCGCCCTTCGAAGCAGTACTTC,CTSSRPSKQYF
NA,TRBD1,TRBV5-1,TRBJ1-6,TGCGCCAGCAGCTTGGGATCAGGGGGAAATAATTCACCCCTCCACTTT,CASSLGSGGNNSPLHF
medium-sized,NA,TRBV5-1,TRBJ1-2,TGCGCCAGCAGCTTGGGAGGATGGGACGACTATGGCTACACCTTC,CASSLGGWDDYGYTF
NA,NA,TRBV28,TRBJ1-5,TGTGCCAGCAACCCCACGGGGATCCTCAATCAGCCCCAGCATTTT,CASNPTGILNQPQHF
NA,NA,TRBV30,TRBJ2-3,TGTGCCTGGATTGTTCATCAAGGGGCTCAGTATTTT,CAWIVHQGAQYF
NA,NA,TRBV3-2,TRBJ2-7,TGTGCCAGCAGCCAAGGCGCGACTAGCGGTGGATTCTCCTACGAGCAGTACTTC,CASSQGATSGGFSYEQYF
medium-sized,TRBD1,TRBV6-5,TRBJ1-5,TGTGCCAGCAGTTACGGACGACAGGGGAAGCAGCCCCAGCATTTT,CASSYGRQGKQPQHF
many,NA,TRBV27,TRBJ2-5,TGTGCCAGCAGGGGACCATCGGAATGGGAGACCCAGTACTTC,CASRGPSEWETQYF
many,NA,TRBV29-1,TRBJ1-5,TGCAGCGTTGAAGTGGAGAGCAATCAGCCCCAGCATTTT,CSVEVESNQPQHF
NA,NA,TRBV6-1,TRBJ2-1,TGTGCCAGCAGTGTAGCTCTGACAGGCTCCTACAATGAGCAGTTCTTC,CASSVALTGSYNEQFF
medium-sized,NA,TRBV11-2,TRBJ1-2,TGTGCCAGCAGCTTCTGGGTCTATGGCTACACCTTC,CASSFWVYGYTF
NA,NA,TRBV27,TRBJ2-7,TGTGCCAGCAGTTTACAGCACAGGGATTCCTACGAGCAGTACTTC,CASSLQHRDSYEQYF
NA,NA,TRBV29-1,TRBJ2-1,TGCAGCGTTGTATTGTTTCTCTATGAGCAGTTCTTC,CSVVLFLYEQFF
many,NA,TRBV7-2,TRBJ1-1,TGTGCCAGCAGCCCACAATTCGTTCGGGGTGAAGCTTTCTTT,CASSPQFVRGEAFF
NA,NA,TRBV28,TRBJ1-2,TGTGCCAGCAGTCAGAGGGCTAACTATTGCTACACCTTC,CASSQRANYCYTF
many,NA,TRBV27,TRBJ2-7,TGTGCCAGCAGTTTAGAGGCAGGCTTCTACGAGCAGTACTTC,CASSLEAGFYEQYF
NA,NA,TRBV6-1,TRBJ1-2,TGTGCCAGCAGTGGGACAGAGAACTATGGCTACACCTTC,CASSGTENYGYTF
many,NA,TRBV27,TRBJ2-2,TGTGCCAGCAGTTTAGATGGGGCTACCACGAACACCGGGGAGCTGTTTTTT,CASSLDGATTNTGELFF
many,NA,TRBV18,TRBJ1-5,TGTGCCAGCTCACCATCTTTTGGGGGGCTTCAGCCCCAGCATTTT,CASSPSFGGLQPQHF
many,NA,TRBV30,TRBJ2-7,TGTGCCTGGGGCAGGCTTTCCTACGAGCAGTACTTC,CAWGRLSYEQYF
NA,TRBD2,TRBV5-1,TRBJ2-1,TGCGCCAGCCGTCCTGGCGTGAGCGGGAGGGCCCTTTACAATGAGCAGTTCTTC,CASRPGVSGRALYNEQFF
many,TRBD2,TRBV7-9,TRBJ2-1,TGTGCCAGCAGCTCGACTAGCGTGGGGGAGCAGTTCTTC,CASSSTSVGEQFF
NA,TRBD2,TRBV7-9,TRBJ2-5,TGTGCCAGCAGCTTAAGGCGGGAGCTTGAGACCCAGTACTTC,CASSLRRELETQYF
NA,TRBD1,TRBV20-1,TRBJ2-5,TGCAGTGCTAGAGATTCGGACAGGGGGCTAGTAGAGACCCAGTACTTC,CSARDSDRGLVETQYF
many,NA,TRBV28,TRBJ2-7,TGTGCCAGCAGGGCCGAAGGGCCTTACGAGCAGTACTTC,CASRAEGPYEQYF
NA,TRBD2,TRBV6-2/TRBV6-3,TRBJ2-3,TGTGCCAGCAGTTCCCGGGGACTAGCGGGAGTCACAGATACGCAGTATTTT,CASSSRGLAGVTDTQYF